The sequence of this T cell receptor beta chain was determined in a study of blood T cell repertoires in COVID-19. Study-level information: The United States, Italy and Spain were the sources of the acute and convalescent COVID-19 samples. The analysed material was cDNA or gDNA that came from T cells, B-cell-depleted T cells, or PBMCs.

Germline V gives CDR1 LGHDT, CDR2 YNNKEL (reference sequence). V was clipped by 4 bases and J by 2 bases; unmatched bases: 7. The CDR3 totals 17 residues. Original analysis: By means of reference gene primer amplification, nucleated cell counts were estimated. Assay used: immunoSEQ multiplex PCR; TCRdb lists only in-frame clones, some missing. Clonal size and the V and J genes are those of that table, whereas D and trimming came from the DNA. The table records tens of thousands of clones, 80% to 95% of them present only once. This TCR derives from a human donor with active COVID-19. The donor label of this sample is uncertain. Source material: peripheral blood. The V gene is TRBV3-1 (or the pseudogene TRBV3-2), the J gene TRBJ2-3; 12 bases are a match to TRBD2. The CDR3 nucleotides read TGTGCCAGCAGCCTTCGGACTAGCGGGGACCACACAGATACGCAGTATTTT. Protein: CASSLRTSGDHTDTQYF.